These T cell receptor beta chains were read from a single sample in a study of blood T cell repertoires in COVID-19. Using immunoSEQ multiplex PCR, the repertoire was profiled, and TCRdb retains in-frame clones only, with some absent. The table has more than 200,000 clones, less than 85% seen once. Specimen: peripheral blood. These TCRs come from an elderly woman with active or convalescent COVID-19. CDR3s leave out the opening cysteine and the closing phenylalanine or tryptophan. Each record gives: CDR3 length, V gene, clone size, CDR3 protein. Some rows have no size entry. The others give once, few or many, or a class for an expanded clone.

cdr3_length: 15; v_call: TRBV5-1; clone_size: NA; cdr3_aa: ASSLASGLAAQETQY
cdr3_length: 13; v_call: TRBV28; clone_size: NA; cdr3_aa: ASSEPTSFYNEQF
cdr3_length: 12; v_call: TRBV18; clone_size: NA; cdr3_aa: ASSPVASTDTQY
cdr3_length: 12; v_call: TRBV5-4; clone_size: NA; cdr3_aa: ASSSRQGADTQY
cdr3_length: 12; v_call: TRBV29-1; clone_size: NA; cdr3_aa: SVEPTGGPYEQY
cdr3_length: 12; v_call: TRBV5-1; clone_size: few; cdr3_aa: ASSLAPNVQSEF
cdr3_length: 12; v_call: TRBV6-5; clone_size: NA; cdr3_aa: ASTDSGGDNEQF
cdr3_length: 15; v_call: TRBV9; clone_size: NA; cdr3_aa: ASSVAVGVSTDSPLH
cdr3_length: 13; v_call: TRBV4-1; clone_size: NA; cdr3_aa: ASSAALAGGKEQY
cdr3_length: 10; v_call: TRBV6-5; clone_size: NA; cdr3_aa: ASSDRNYGYT
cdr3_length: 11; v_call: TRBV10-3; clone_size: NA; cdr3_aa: ATRTAGANVLT